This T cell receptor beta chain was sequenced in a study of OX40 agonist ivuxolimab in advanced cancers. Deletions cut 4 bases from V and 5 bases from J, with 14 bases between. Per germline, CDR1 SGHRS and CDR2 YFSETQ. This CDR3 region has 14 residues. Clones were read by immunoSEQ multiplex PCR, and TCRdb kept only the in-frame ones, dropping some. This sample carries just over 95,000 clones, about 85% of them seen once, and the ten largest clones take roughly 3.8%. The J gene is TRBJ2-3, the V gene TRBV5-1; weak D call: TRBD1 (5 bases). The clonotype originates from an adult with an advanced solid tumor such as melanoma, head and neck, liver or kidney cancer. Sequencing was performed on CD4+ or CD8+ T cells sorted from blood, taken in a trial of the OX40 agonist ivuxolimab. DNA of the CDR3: TGCGCCAGCAGCCTGGGGCGGAGTGGAGATACGCAGTATTTT. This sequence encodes CASSLGRSGDTQYF.